This T cell receptor (beta chain) was documented in a study of blood T cell repertoires in COVID-19. Study as a whole: T cells, B-cell-depleted T cells, or PBMCs supplied cDNA or gDNA.

Original handling: Nucleated cell counts were estimated from reference gene primer amplification. Data came from immunoSEQ multiplex PCR; TCRdb stores just in-frame clones and leaves some out. V, J and clone size are those of that table, while D and trimming were read from the DNA. The table includes around 250,000 clones, about 90% detected once. V lost 4 bases and J lost 5; bases outside the gene matches: 7. The CDR3 sequence is 17 residues long. The germline gives CDR1 MDHEN, CDR2 SYDVKM. Participant reports of clinical history set cohort assignment. The TCR originated in a middle-aged woman who had been exposed to COVID-19. The sequencing input was PBMCs or T cells enriched from blood (not recorded which). This rearrangement joins TRBV28 to TRBJ2-3; 15 nucleotides match TRBD2. The CDR3 DNA sequence: TGTGCCAGCAGTTCCCCCGGACTAGCGGGAGGGTTAGATACGCAGTATTTT. This sequence encodes CASSSPGLAGGLDTQYF.